This TCR beta chain derives from a study of lymphopenia after photon versus proton radiotherapy (dated 2019 in TCRdb). Broadly, across the study: Photon and proton radiation therapy were compared by the study for their immunological effects in patients with gastrointestinal tumors who developed high-grade lymphopenia. The study was designed to characterize how the impact on the immune system differs between the two radiation modalities. The cohort included 20 or so patients with gastrointestinal tumors who developed lymphopenia after receiving either photon or proton therapy. Overall study results and their limits: Across the cohort, a larger post-nadir drop in TCR diversity was inversely correlated with overall survival time among patients who died. During treatment, patients who received photon therapy lost naive T cells and TCR diversity and gained effector/memory populations, whereas patients who received proton therapy remained relatively stable. After the lymphocyte count nadir, repertoires from photon-treated patients showed oligoclonal expansion, particularly of CD8+ Temra cells, and this expansion drove the decline in diversity. The survival association was examined only in patients who died, and the authors described better survival with proton therapy as a possibility, not as a demonstrated result.

Trimming removed 1 base from V and 4 bases from J, leaving 10 bases between the germline ends. The CDR3 contains 14 residues, cysteine and phenylalanine counted. Only the CDR3 region is kept as DNA, spanning 42 bases read in frame from base 1. The germline V gene provides CDR1 SGHDN and CDR2 FVKESK. Remarks on this clone: Its recognized antigen is unknown. One base away there is no much larger clone; base qualities are not given.

The receptor library was made with the immunoSEQ multiplex PCR assay. T cell repertoires were profiled with deep sequencing of rearranged TCR beta loci together with multiparametric flow cytometry. The clones in this table, taken by TCRdb from immuneACCESS, are in-frame only. Not every clone is retained; where verified, under half of the shortfall comes from an unresolved V gene, and the cause of the rest is unknown. The sample includes around 30,000 clones, with about 80% observed a single time. Clones ranked in the top ten supply around 15% of the sample. Material: peripheral blood, obtained from a patient treated with proton-based radiotherapy. This receptor chain uses TRBV14 and TRBJ1-2, with no reliable assignment of the D segment. The source of this sequence is a woman between 70 and 85 years old with pancreatic cancer. The base sequence is TGTGCCAGCAGCCAAGCGAACGGCCGCTATGGCTACACCTTC. This translates into CASSQANGRYGYTF. Here the CDR3 is joined to the reference TRBV14 and TRBJ1-2 genes, and the full variable domain is: EAGVTQFPSHSVIEKGQTVTLRCDPISGHDNLYWYRRVMGKEIKFLLHFVKESKQDESGMPNNRFLAERTGGTYSTLKVQPAELEDSGVYFCASSQANGRYGYTFGSGTRLTVV.